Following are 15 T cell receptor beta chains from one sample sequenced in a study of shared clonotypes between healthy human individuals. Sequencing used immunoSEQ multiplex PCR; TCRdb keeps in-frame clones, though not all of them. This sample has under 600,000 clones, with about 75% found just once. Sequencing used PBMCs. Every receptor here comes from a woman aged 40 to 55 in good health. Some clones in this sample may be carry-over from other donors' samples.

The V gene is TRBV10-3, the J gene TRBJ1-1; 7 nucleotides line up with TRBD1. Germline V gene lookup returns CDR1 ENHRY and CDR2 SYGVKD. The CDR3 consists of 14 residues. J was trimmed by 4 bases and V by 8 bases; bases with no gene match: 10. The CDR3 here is CAICPTGRGTEAFF. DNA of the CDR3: TGTGCCATCTGTCCGACAGGGAGGGGCACTGAAGCTTTCTTT.

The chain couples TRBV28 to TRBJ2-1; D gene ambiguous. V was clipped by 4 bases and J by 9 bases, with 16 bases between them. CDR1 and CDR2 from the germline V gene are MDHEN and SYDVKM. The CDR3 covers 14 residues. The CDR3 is CASSSYFSYSEQFF. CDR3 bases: TGTGCCAGCAGTTCATACTTCTCGTATAGTGAGCAGTTCTTC.

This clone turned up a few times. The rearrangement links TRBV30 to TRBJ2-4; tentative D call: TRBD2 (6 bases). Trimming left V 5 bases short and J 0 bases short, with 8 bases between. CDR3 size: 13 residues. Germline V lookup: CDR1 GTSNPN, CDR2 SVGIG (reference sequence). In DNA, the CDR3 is TGTGCCTGGGCTAGCGTAGCCAAAAACATTCAGTACTTC. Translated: CAWASVAKNIQYF. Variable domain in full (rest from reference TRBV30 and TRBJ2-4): SQTIHQWPATLVQPVGSPLSLECTVEGTSNPNLYWYRQAAGRGLQLLFYSVGIGQISSEVPQNLSASRPQDRQFILSSKKLLLSDSGFYLCAWASVAKNIQYFGAGTRLSVL.

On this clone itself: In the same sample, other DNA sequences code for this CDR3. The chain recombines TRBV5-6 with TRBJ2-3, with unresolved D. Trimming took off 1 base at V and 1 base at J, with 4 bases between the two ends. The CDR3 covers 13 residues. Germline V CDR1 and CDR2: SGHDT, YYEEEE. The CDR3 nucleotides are TGTGCCAGCAGCTTGCGGGGCACAGATACGCAGTATTTT. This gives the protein CASSLRGTDTQYF. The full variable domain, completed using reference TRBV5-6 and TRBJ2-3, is DAGVTQSPTHLIKTRGQQVTLRCSPKSGHDTVSWYQQALGQGPQFIFQYYEEEERQRGNFPDRFSGHQFPNYSSELNVNALLLGDSALYLCASSLRGTDTQYFGPGTRLTVL.

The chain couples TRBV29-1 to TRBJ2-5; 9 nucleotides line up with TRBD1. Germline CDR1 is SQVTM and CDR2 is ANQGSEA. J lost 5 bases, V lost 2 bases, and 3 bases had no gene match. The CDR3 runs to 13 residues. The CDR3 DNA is TGCAGCGTTGAACACAGGGGGCGGGAGACCCAGTACTTC. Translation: CSVEHRGRETQYF.

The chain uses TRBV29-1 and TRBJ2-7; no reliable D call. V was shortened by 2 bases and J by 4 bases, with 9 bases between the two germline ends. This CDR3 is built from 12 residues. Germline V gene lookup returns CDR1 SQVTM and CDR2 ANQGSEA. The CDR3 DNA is TGCAGCGTTGAAATCTGGGGATACGAGCAGTACTTC. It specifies CSVEIWGYEQYF.

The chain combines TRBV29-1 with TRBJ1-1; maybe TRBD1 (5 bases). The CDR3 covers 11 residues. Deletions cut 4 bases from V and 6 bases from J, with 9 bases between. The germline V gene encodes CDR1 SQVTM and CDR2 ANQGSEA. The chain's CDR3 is CSVGFRAEAFF. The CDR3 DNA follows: TGCAGCGTTGGGTTCAGGGCTGAAGCTTTCTTT.

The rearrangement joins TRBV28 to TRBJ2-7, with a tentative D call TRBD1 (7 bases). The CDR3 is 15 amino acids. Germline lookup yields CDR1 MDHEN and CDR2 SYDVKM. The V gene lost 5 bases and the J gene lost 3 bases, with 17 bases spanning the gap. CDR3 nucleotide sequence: TGTGCCAGCAGTACCCCGACAGGGAGGTTCTACGAGCAGTACTTC. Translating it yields CASSTPTGRFYEQYF.

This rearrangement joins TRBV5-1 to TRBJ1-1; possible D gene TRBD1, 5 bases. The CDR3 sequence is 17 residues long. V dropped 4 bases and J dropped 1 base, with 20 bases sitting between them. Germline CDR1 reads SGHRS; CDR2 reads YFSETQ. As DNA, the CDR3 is TGCGCCAGCAGCGTCATTGGTGGGTTTGGGACGAACACTGAAGCTTTCTTT. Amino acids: CASSVIGGFGTNTEAFF.

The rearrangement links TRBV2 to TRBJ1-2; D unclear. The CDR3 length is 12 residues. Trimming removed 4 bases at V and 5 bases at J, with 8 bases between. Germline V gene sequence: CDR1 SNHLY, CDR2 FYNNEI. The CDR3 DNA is TGTGCCAGCAGTGTCGGCAGATATGGCTACACCTTC. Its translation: CASSVGRYGYTF.

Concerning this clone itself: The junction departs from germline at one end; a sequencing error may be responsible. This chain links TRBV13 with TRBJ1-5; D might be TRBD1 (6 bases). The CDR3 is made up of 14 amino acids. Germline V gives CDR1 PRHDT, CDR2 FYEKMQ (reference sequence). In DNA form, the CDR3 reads TGTGCCAGCAGCCTAGGGGGTCGCAATCAGCCCCAGCATTTT. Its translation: CASSLGGRNQPQHF.

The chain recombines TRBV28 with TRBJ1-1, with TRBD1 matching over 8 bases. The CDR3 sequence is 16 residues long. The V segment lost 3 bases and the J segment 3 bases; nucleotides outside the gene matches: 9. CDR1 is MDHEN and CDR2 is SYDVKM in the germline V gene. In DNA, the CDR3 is TGTGCCAGCAGTTTCGGACAGGGCTTAGATTACACTGAAGCTTTCTTT. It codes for CASSFGQGLDYTEAFF.

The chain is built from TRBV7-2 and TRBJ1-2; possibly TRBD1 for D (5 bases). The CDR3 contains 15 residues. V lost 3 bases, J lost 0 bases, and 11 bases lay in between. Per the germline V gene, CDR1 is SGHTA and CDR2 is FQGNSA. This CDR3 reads CASSLGLPSNYGYTF. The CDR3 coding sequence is TGTGCCAGCAGCTTGGGACTACCGTCTAACTATGGCTACACCTTC.

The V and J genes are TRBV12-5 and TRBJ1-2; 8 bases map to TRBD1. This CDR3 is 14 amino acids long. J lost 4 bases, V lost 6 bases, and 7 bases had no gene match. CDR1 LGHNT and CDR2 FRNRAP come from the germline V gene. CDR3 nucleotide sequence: TGTGCTAGTGGCTCCGGGACAGGACCCTATGGCTACACCTTC. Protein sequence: CASGSGTGPYGYTF.

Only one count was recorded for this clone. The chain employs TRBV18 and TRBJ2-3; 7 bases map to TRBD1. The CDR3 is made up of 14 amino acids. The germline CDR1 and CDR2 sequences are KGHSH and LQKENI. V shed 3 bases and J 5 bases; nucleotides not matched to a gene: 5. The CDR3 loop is CASSPYQGEDTQYF. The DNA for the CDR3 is TGTGCCAGCTCACCGTACCAGGGGGAAGATACGCAGTATTTT.